The 22 T cell receptor beta chains listed next were all sequenced from one sample in a study of T cells in localized non-small cell lung cancer. The assay was immunoSEQ multiplex PCR, and TCRdb's table has in-frame clones only and misses some. The sample gives 50,000 to 65,000 clones, roughly 79% of which show up once; around 4.3% is in the top ten. Sequenced here: PBMCs, sampled before any cancer treatment. These receptors all stem from a man between 40 and 69 years old with stage II lung adenocarcinoma.

V usage is TRBV30 and J usage is TRBJ1-1; D uncertain. V was clipped by 0 bases and J by 1 base, with 6 bases between them. The CDR3 covers 13 residues. In germline, CDR1 is GTSNPN, CDR2 SVGIG (reference sequence). CDR3 DNA sequence: TGTGCCTGGAGTGTAGGGCAGAACACTGAAGCTTTCTTT. It encodes CAWSVGQNTEAFF. Looking up the rest from reference TRBV30 and TRBJ1-1 gives the full variable domain: SQTIHQWPATLVQPVGSPLSLECTVEGTSNPNLYWYRQAAGRGLQLLFYSVGIGQISSEVPQNLSASRPQDRQFILSSKKLLLSDSGFYLCAWSVGQNTEAFFGQGTRLTVV.

The chain is built from TRBV10-3 and TRBJ2-6; D is uncertain. Germline values: CDR1 ENHRY, CDR2 SYGVKD. The CDR3 sequence is 16 residues long. V dropped 0 bases and J dropped 2 bases, with 8 bases sitting between them. This chain's CDR3 is CAISESPGAGANVLTF. The CDR3 DNA reads as TGTGCCATCAGTGAGTCGCCAGGCGCTGGGGCCAACGTCCTGACTTTC.

The chain is built from TRBV15 and TRBJ2-3; D not certain. The CDR3 consists of 13 residues. Germline V gene sequence: CDR1 LNHNV, CDR2 YYDKDF (reference sequence). The V end was cut by 0 bases, the J end by 4 bases, with 5 bases between. The CDR3 is CATSRDQADTQYF. The CDR3 bases are TGTGCCACCAGCAGAGATCAAGCAGATACGCAGTATTTT. The full variable domain, rest sourced from reference TRBV15 and TRBJ2-3, is DAMVIQNPRYQVTQFGKPVTLSCSQTLNHNVMYWYQQKSSQAPKLLFHYYDKDFNNEADTPDNFQSRRPNTSFCFLDIRSPGLGDTAMYLCATSRDQADTQYFGPGTRLTVL.

Points on this clone: Other nucleotide sequences from this sample produce the same CDR3. The gene calls are TRBV7-2 and TRBJ1-2, with unresolved D. The CDR3 extends over 13 amino acids. CDR1 is SGHTA, CDR2 FQGNSA, per germline. The germline V and J ends were trimmed by 1 base and 4 bases, with 7 bases remaining between them. CDR3 protein: CASSLDGIYGYTF. The CDR3 nucleotides read TGTGCCAGCAGCTTAGACGGTATCTATGGCTACACCTTC.

In its sample, this clone was seen once. The rearrangement joins TRBV10-3 to TRBJ1-1; TRBD1 aligns across 8 bases. The junction had 5 bases not matched to a gene; V was cut back by 10 bases and J by 1 base. The CDR3 has 13 residues. Germline assignment: CDR1 ENHRY and CDR2 SYGVKD. CDR3 loop: CASQGAPNTEAFF. In DNA, the CDR3 is TGTGCCAGCCAGGGGGCCCCGAACACTGAAGCTTTCTTT.

The chain is built from TRBV6-4 and TRBJ1-2, with 8 bases matching TRBD1. Germline V gene sequence: CDR1 MRHNA, CDR2 SNTAGT. CDR3 length: 13 residues. The trim removed 6 bases at V and 7 bases at J, leaving 7 bases unmatched. The CDR3 reads CASSLDRGGGYTF. CDR3 nucleotides: TGTGCCAGCAGCTTAGACAGGGGAGGTGGCTACACCTTC.

The chain couples TRBV6-1 to TRBJ1-2; TRBD1 aligns across 9 bases. CDR3 size: 15 residues. Germline V gene sequence: CDR1 MNHNS, CDR2 SASEGT. V lost 4 bases to trimming and J lost 9 bases; unmatched junction nucleotides: 12. The CDR3 here is CASSGWGTGFRSYTF. As DNA, the CDR3 is TGTGCCAGCAGTGGGTGGGGGACAGGGTTTCGTAGCTACACCTTC.

The CDR3 region has the DNA TGTGCCAGTAGTAGCGTTTCCAGCGGTTCCTACGAGCAGTACTTC. It yields the protein CASSSVSSGSYEQYF. The V call is TRBV19, the J call TRBJ2-7; maybe TRBD2 (5 bases). The germline V and J ends were trimmed by 4 bases and 1 base, with 14 bases remaining between them. The CDR3 contains 15 residues. In germline, CDR1 is LNHDA, CDR2 SQIVND (reference sequence). The full variable domain, its missing parts supplied by reference TRBV19 and TRBJ2-7, is DGGITQSPKYLFRKEGQNVTLSCEQNLNHDAMYWYRQDPGQGLRLIYYSQIVNDFQKGDIAEGYSVSREKKESFPLTVTSAQKNPTAFYLCASSSVSSGSYEQYFGPGTRLTVT.

The V call is TRBV7-2, the J call TRBJ1-1; 8 bases line up with TRBD1. CDR1 and CDR2 from the germline V gene are SGHTA and FQGNSA. This CDR3 comprises 13 residues. Trimming at V came to 5 bases and at J to 6 bases, leaving 5 bases not matched to a gene. The CDR3 here is CASSLGQGAEAFF. The CDR3 bases are TGTGCCAGCAGCCTTGGACAGGGCGCTGAAGCTTTCTTT.

This sequence joins TRBV19 and TRBJ2-7, with TRBD2 identical over 9 bases. The germline V gene has CDR1 LNHDA and CDR2 SQIVND (reference sequence). CDR3 length: 13 residues. J was trimmed by 6 bases and V by 5 bases; bases with no gene match: 5. CDR3 bases: TGTGCCAGTAGTCCGGGACTAGCAAGCGAGCAGTACTTC. Translating it yields CASSPGLASEQYF.

The chain joins TRBV19 to TRBJ1-2; 11 bases fit TRBD1. Germline V lookup: CDR1 LNHDA, CDR2 SQIVND (reference sequence). V trimming: 5 bases; J trimming: 5 bases; junction bases outside the gene matches: 4. There are 14 residues in the CDR3. In DNA, the CDR3 is TGTGCCAGTAGTGCGGGGACAGGGGGATATGGCTACACCTTC. Translation gives CASSAGTGGYGYTF.

The V call is TRBV30, the J call TRBJ1-2; D might be TRBD1 (6 bases). This CDR3 spans 12 amino acids. The germline CDR1 and CDR2 sequences are GTSNPN and SVGIG (reference sequence). The V gene lost 0 bases and the J gene lost 8 bases, with 10 bases spanning the gap. Here the CDR3 DNA reads TGTGCCTGGAGTGTAGGGGGACGGGGCTACACCTTC. Encoded protein: CAWSVGGRGYTF.

The J gene is TRBJ2-3, the V gene TRBV9; TRBD1 aligns across 8 bases. V shed 4 bases and J 4 bases; nucleotides not matched to a gene: 11. Germline lookup yields CDR1 SGDLS and CDR2 YYNGEE. The CDR3 extends over 16 amino acids. For the CDR3, the DNA is TGTGCCAGCAGCCCCCGTAGGGCAGGGGGCCCAGATACGCAGTATTTT. It specifies CASSPRRAGGPDTQYF.

V gene TRBV5-4 combines with J gene TRBJ2-5; no clear D. CDR3 size: 15 residues. Germline CDR1 reads SGHNT; CDR2 reads YYREEE (reference sequence). Trimming removed 5 bases at V and 1 base at J, with 15 bases between. CDR3 protein: CASSGQRGPQETQYF. The CDR3 bases are TGTGCCAGCAGTGGCCAACGCGGCCCCCAAGAGACCCAGTACTTC.

This rearrangement joins TRBV4-3 to TRBJ2-1; the match to TRBD1 covers 7 bases. Germline assignment: CDR1 LGHNA and CDR2 YSLEER. V dropped 2 bases and J dropped 7; count of bases not matched to a gene: 8. The CDR3 totals 15 residues. The CDR3 DNA reads as TGCGCCAGCAGCCAATTGGCACAGGGGATAAATGAGCAGTTCTTC. This translates into CASSQLAQGINEQFF.

This clone was found once. This sequence joins TRBV4-2 and TRBJ2-6; tentatively, D is TRBD1 or TRBD2 (6 bases each). Germline CDR1 LGHNA, CDR2 YNFKEQ. The CDR3 contains 18 residues. Between the trimmed V and J ends, which lost 1 base and 0 bases, there was a span of 13 bases. The CDR3 region is CASSQGSGGGSGANVLTF. The CDR3 region has the DNA TGTGCCAGCAGCCAAGGGTCCGGGGGCGGCTCTGGGGCCAACGTCCTGACTTTC.

V is TRBV4-1 and J is TRBJ2-3; D gene uncertain. The V gene's germline CDR1 is MGHRA and CDR2 YSYEKL. This CDR3 is built from 12 residues. Between the trimmed V and J ends, which lost 5 bases and 4 bases, there was a span of 7 bases. CDR3 sequence reads: CASSFVADTQYF. Here the CDR3 DNA reads TGCGCCAGCAGCTTCGTGGCAGATACGCAGTATTTT.

V usage is TRBV7-3 and J usage is TRBJ2-5, with 8 positions matching TRBD1. Germline trimming cut 4 bases from V and 5 bases from J; bases unmatched to any gene: 9. Germline V gene sequence: CDR1 SGHTA, CDR2 FQGTGA. The CDR3 covers 15 residues. The CDR3 sequence is CASSSGQGRRETQYF. In DNA form, the CDR3 reads TGTGCCAGCAGCTCAGGACAGGGAAGGAGGGAGACCCAGTACTTC.

The J gene is TRBJ1-1, the V gene TRBV5-1; D might be TRBD1 (5 bases). The CDR3 extends over 13 amino acids. The germline V gene encodes CDR1 SGHRS and CDR2 YFSETQ. V was shortened by 4 bases and J by 1 base, with 8 bases between the two germline ends. CDR3 bases: TGCGCCAGCAGCCCTGGGGGGAACACTGAAGCTTTCTTT. Its translation: CASSPGGNTEAFF.

The V gene is TRBV5-5, the J gene TRBJ2-3; no reliable D call. Trimming stripped 0 bases from V and 5 bases from J, with 13 bases between. The CDR3 has 15 residues. In germline, CDR1 is SGHKS, CDR2 YYEKEE (reference sequence). CDR3 DNA: TGTGCCAGCAGCTTGGGCCCTCCCTTCAGAGATACGCAGTATTTT. It codes for CASSLGPPFRDTQYF.

The sample holds one count of this clone. The V gene is TRBV2, the J gene TRBJ1-2; 7 bases agree with TRBD1. V shed 7 bases, J shed 2 bases, and the junction held 4 bases outside the gene matches. CDR3 size: 13 residues. Germline V gene data show CDR1 as SNHLY and CDR2 as FYNNEI. DNA for the CDR3: TGTGCCAGCAACCCACAGGGGAACTATGGCTACACCTTC. Translating gives CASNPQGNYGYTF. The variable domain in full, with the rest retrieved from reference TRBV2 and TRBJ1-2, is EPEVTQTPSHQVTQMGQEVILRCVPISNHLYFYWYRQILGQKVEFLVSFYNNEISEKSEIFDDQFSVERPDGSNFTLKIRSTKLEDSAMYFCASNPQGNYGYTFGSGTRLTVV.

This clone was detected only once. The rearrangement joins TRBV7-9 to TRBJ2-5; D perhaps matches TRBD2 (5 bases). CDR1 and CDR2 (germline): SEHNR, FQNEAQ (reference sequence). The CDR3 is 15 amino acids. V was clipped by 1 base and J by 0 bases, with 9 bases between them. The CDR3 is CASSLGVGNQETQYF. DNA for the CDR3: TGTGCCAGCAGCTTAGGCGTCGGGAACCAAGAGACCCAGTACTTC.